Below, 24 T cell receptor beta chains from the same sample are listed, as sequenced in a study of cytomegalovirus exposure and HLA in healthy donors. Libraries were prepared by immunoSEQ multiplex PCR; TCRdb keeps only in-frame clonotypes and omits some of them. This repertoire shows roughly 130,000 clones, roughly 86% found once; its top ten account for approximately 3.3%. Sequencing input: PBMCs. Receptors were obtained from a man aged 25 to 45 in good health and CMV-seronegative.

The rearrangement links TRBV5-6 to TRBJ2-7; 8 nucleotides agree with TRBD2. The ends lost 2 bases at V and 6 bases at J; junction bases unmatched: 7. CDR3 length: 14 residues. Germline V gene lookup returns CDR1 SGHDT and CDR2 YYEEEE. The CDR3 reads CASSFLAGTVEQYF. In DNA, the CDR3 is TGTGCCAGCAGCTTCCTAGCGGGCACGGTCGAGCAGTACTTC.

This clone occurred once. The V and J genes are TRBV27 and TRBJ1-4, with D perhaps matching TRBD1 (6 bases). The CDR3 covers 15 residues. From germline, CDR1 is MNHEY and CDR2 SMNVEV (reference sequence). Trimming shortened V by 3 bases and J by 7 bases, and 15 bases separated the two germline ends. CDR3 residues: CASSFGGSRPEKLFF. The CDR3 nucleotides are TGTGCCAGCAGTTTTGGGGGCTCGCGACCTGAAAAACTGTTTTTT.

This clone was seen a few times. The chain couples TRBV19 to TRBJ1-1, with D maybe TRBD1 (6 bases). V was pared by 7 bases and J by 4 bases, with 25 bases between. Germline V CDR1 and CDR2: LNHDA, SQIVND (reference sequence). The length of the CDR3 is 17 residues. DNA for the CDR3: TGTGCCAGTACCGAAGGGGGGGCAGGGGTTCGGAGCACTGAAGCTTTCTTT. It is translated as CASTEGGAGVRSTEAFF. Looking up the rest from reference TRBV19 and TRBJ1-1 gives the full variable domain: DGGITQSPKYLFRKEGQNVTLSCEQNLNHDAMYWYRQDPGQGLRLIYYSQIVNDFQKGDIAEGYSVSREKKESFPLTVTSAQKNPTAFYLCASTEGGAGVRSTEAFFGQGTRLTVV.

V usage is TRBV7-8 and J usage is TRBJ2-2; D is perhaps TRBD2 (6 bases). The germline gives CDR1 SGHVS, CDR2 FQNEAQ. This CDR3 spans 15 amino acids. V shed 4 bases and J shed 7 bases, with 16 bases lying between them. The CDR3 bases are TGTGCCAGCAGCTCCTCGGGAGTGACTGACGGGGAGCTGTTTTTT. Protein sequence: CASSSSGVTDGELFF.

The rearrangement uses TRBV6-5 and TRBJ1-1; 11 positions agree with TRBD1. V dropped 5 bases and J dropped 1; count of bases not matched to a gene: 3. CDR1 is MNHEY, CDR2 SVGAGI, per germline. CDR3 length equals 15 residues. The CDR3 nucleotides read TGTGCCAGCAGTCAAGGACAGGGGGCGAACACTGAAGCTTTCTTT. This gives the protein CASSQGQGANTEAFF.

The chain combines TRBV28 with TRBJ1-3; no clear D gene. V lost 2 bases to trimming and J lost 4 bases, with 18 bases between them. The CDR3 extends over 17 amino acids. CDR1 MDHEN and CDR2 SYDVKM come from the germline V gene. CDR3 nucleotide sequence: TGTGCCAGCAGTTTAGCCCCGGTTTCTCTCGGGGGAAACACCATATATTTT. Translating gives CASSLAPVSLGGNTIYF.

The chain uses TRBV7-8 and TRBJ1-2; D unresolved. Germline loops: CDR1 SGHVS, CDR2 FQNEAQ. This CDR3 is built from 14 residues. Trimming took off 2 bases at V and 2 bases at J, with 9 bases between the two ends. The CDR3 nucleotides read TGTGCCAGCAGCTTACTCGACATAAACTATGGCTACACCTTC. This encodes CASSLLDINYGYTF. Full variable domain (rest looked up from reference TRBV7-8 and TRBJ1-2): GAGVSQSPRYKVAKRGQDVALRCDPISGHVSLFWYQQALGQGPEFLTYFQNEAQLDKSGLPSDRFFAERPEGSVSTLKIQRTQQEDSAVYLCASSLLDINYGYTFGSGTRLTVV.

This clone appeared a single time. The genes are TRBV27 and TRBJ2-7; 8 bases align to TRBD1. V shed 3 bases, J shed 2 bases, and the junction held 6 bases outside the gene matches. Germline loops: CDR1 MNHEY, CDR2 SMNVEV (reference sequence). The CDR3 runs to 15 residues. The CDR3 region is CASSFDRGAPYEQYF. CDR3 coding DNA: TGTGCCAGCAGTTTCGACAGGGGTGCGCCCTACGAGCAGTACTTC.

The count of this clone is one. This chain links TRBV19 with TRBJ1-5; tentatively, D is TRBD1 (6 bases). V was shortened by 11 bases and J by 6 bases, with 17 bases between the two germline ends. Germline V gene sequence: CDR1 LNHDA, CDR2 SQIVND (reference sequence). This CDR3 comprises 13 residues. The CDR3 spells CAVDQGLGQPQHF. The CDR3 DNA is TGTGCCGTCGACCAGGGGTTGGGTCAGCCCCAGCATTTT. The full variable domain, with the rest looked up from reference TRBV19 and TRBJ1-5, is DGGITQSPKYLFRKEGQNVTLSCEQNLNHDAMYWYRQDPGQGLRLIYYSQIVNDFQKGDIAEGYSVSREKKESFPLTVTSAQKNPTAFYLCAVDQGLGQPQHFGDGTRLSIL.

V and J are TRBV7-2 and TRBJ1-6; D remains ambiguous. V was pared by 5 bases and J by 0 bases, with 11 bases between. This CDR3 spans 16 amino acids. The V gene's germline CDR1 is SGHTA and CDR2 FQGNSA. CDR3 coding DNA: TGTGCCAGCAGCGCAGACTGGAGCTCCTATAATTCACCCCTCCACTTT. Amino acids: CASSADWSSYNSPLHF.

This clone has a single count. The V call is TRBV5-1, the J call TRBJ1-5; possible D gene TRBD1, 6 bases. The V gene lost 0 bases and the J gene lost 7 bases, with 14 bases spanning the gap. The CDR3 length is 15 residues. CDR1 and CDR2 (germline): SGHRS, YFSETQ. The CDR3 sequence: CASSLAGGEAQPQHF. Here the CDR3 DNA reads TGCGCCAGCAGCTTGGCGGGGGGCGAGGCCCAGCCCCAGCATTTT.

In this sample, this clone turned up once. The chain has TRBV19 and TRBJ1-1; D perhaps matches TRBD1 (5 bases). Germline assignment: CDR1 LNHDA and CDR2 SQIVND (reference sequence). CDR3 length equals 13 residues. Deletions cut 10 bases from V and 2 bases from J, with 14 bases between. CDR3 region: CATREQINTEAFF. CDR3 sequence (DNA): TGTGCCACCAGGGAACAGATCAACACTGAAGCTTTCTTT.

This clone was observed a few times. The chain employs TRBV2 and TRBJ1-6; possible D gene TRBD1, 6 bases. Germline loops: CDR1 SNHLY, CDR2 FYNNEI. Trimming cost V 6 bases and J 0 bases, with 12 bases left between them. The CDR3 runs 16 residues. CDR3 sequence (DNA): TGTGCCAGCAGAGGACAGCCTAGCTCCTATAATTCACCCCTCCACTTT. Translation gives CASRGQPSSYNSPLHF.

The rearrangement joins TRBV10-3 to TRBJ2-7, with D maybe TRBD1 (8 bases). The germline V and J ends were trimmed by 3 bases and 7 bases, with 13 bases remaining between them. The V gene's germline CDR1 is ENHRY and CDR2 SYGVKD. The CDR3 consists of 13 residues. The CDR3 region has the DNA TGTGCCATCAGTGAACCACAGGGGGGGGAGCAGTACTTC. It specifies CAISEPQGGEQYF.

This rearrangement joins TRBV6-4 to TRBJ2-5; 12 bases agree with TRBD2. J was trimmed by 4 bases and V by 2 bases; bases with no gene match: 2. The CDR3 is 15 amino acids. From germline, CDR1 is MRHNA and CDR2 SNTAGT. In DNA form, the CDR3 reads TGTGCCAGCAGTGACACTAGCGGGGGGCCAGAGACCCAGTACTTC. Amino acid sequence: CASSDTSGGPETQYF.

This clone was observed a few times. This chain connects TRBV6-5 to TRBJ1-5; D perhaps matches TRBD1 (6 bases). The CDR3 is made up of 13 amino acids. In germline, CDR1 is MNHEY, CDR2 SVGAGI. V was pared by 6 bases and J by 5 bases, with 11 bases between. The CDR3 region has the DNA TGTGCCAGCAGCCAGGACAGCTATCAGCCCCAGCATTTT. Protein product: CASSQDSYQPQHF.

The chain carries TRBV6-6 and TRBJ1-2; no definite D call. From germline, CDR1 is MNHNY and CDR2 SVGAGI (reference sequence). Trimming stripped 4 bases from V and 6 bases from J, with 21 bases between. The CDR3 runs to 16 residues. The CDR3 loop reads CASSFSPSRESHGYTF. DNA for the CDR3: TGTGCCAGCAGTTTTTCCCCCAGCCGGGAATCCCATGGCTACACCTTC.

This sequence joins TRBV18 and TRBJ1-3, with 9 bases fitting TRBD1. V lost 3 bases and J lost 0; bases outside the gene matches: 6. This CDR3 has 17 amino acids. Germline CDR1 and CDR2: KGHSH and LQKENI. The CDR3 loop reads CASSPRGTGSSGNTIYF. CDR3 in DNA: TGTGCCAGCTCACCTAGGGGGACAGGGAGCTCTGGAAACACCATATATTTT.

This chain joins TRBV29-1 and TRBJ2-5; 11 bases match TRBD1. J gave up 1 base and V 4 bases, and 2 bases lay outside the gene matches. The germline CDR1 and CDR2 sequences are SQVTM and ANQGSEA. The CDR3 spans 14 residues. CDR3 residues: CSVGDRGGQETQYF. The CDR3 DNA reads as TGCAGCGTTGGGGACAGGGGGGGCCAAGAGACCCAGTACTTC. The full variable domain, completed using reference TRBV29-1 and TRBJ2-5, is SAVISQKPSRDICQRGTSLTIQCQVDSQVTMMFWYRQQPGQSLTLIATANQGSEATYESGFVIDKFPISRPNLTFSTLTVSNMSPEDSSIYLCSVGDRGGQETQYFGPGTRLLVL.

The chain joins TRBV12-2 to TRBJ1-5; the table's D call, TRBD1, was not checked against the DNA. TRBV12-2 is a recognized pseudogene. The CDR3 totals 16 residues. The DNA of the CDR3 is TGTGCAAGTCGCTCCGCCGGGACATATAGCAATCAGCCCCAGCATTTT. Translation gives CASRSAGTYSNQPQHF.

V and J are TRBV7-9 and TRBJ1-1; D is unresolved. The V gene's germline CDR1 is SEHNR and CDR2 FQNEAQ (reference sequence). V gave up 4 bases and J gave up 1 base, with 16 bases separating them. There are 16 residues in the CDR3. The CDR3 loop reads CASSSGWSRGNTEAFF. CDR3 coding DNA: TGTGCCAGCAGCTCCGGATGGAGTCGAGGGAACACTGAAGCTTTCTTT.

CDR3 in amino acids: CASSLVLAGAYEQYF. In DNA, the CDR3 is TGTGCCAGCAGCTTGGTACTAGCGGGGGCCTACGAGCAGTACTTC. This rearrangement joins TRBV5-4 to TRBJ2-7; 11 positions agree with TRBD2. The CDR3 loop spans 15 amino acids. J gave up 2 bases and V 0 bases, and 1 base lay outside the gene matches. Germline CDR1 reads SGHNT; CDR2 reads YYREEE (reference sequence). Using reference TRBV5-4 and TRBJ2-7 for the parts outside the CDR3, the full variable domain is ETGVTQSPTHLIKTRGQQVTLRCSSQSGHNTVSWYQQALGQGPQFIFQYYREEENGRGNFPPRFSGLQFPNYSSELNVNALELDDSALYLCASSLVLAGAYEQYFGPGTRLTVT.

The rearrangement uses TRBV7-8 and TRBJ2-3, with 7 bases matching TRBD2. CDR3 size: 16 residues. J lost 0 bases, V lost 4 bases, and 7 bases had no gene match. The germline V gene has CDR1 SGHVS and CDR2 FQNEAQ. This CDR3 reads CASSYVRGFSTDTQYF. CDR3 nucleotides: TGTGCCAGCAGCTACGTGCGGGGGTTTAGCACAGATACGCAGTATTTT.

The rearrangement links TRBV5-4 to TRBJ2-1, with D tentatively TRBD1 (6 bases). Germline values: CDR1 SGHNT, CDR2 YYREEE (reference sequence). V lost 0 bases and J 7 bases, leaving 11 bases between the germline ends. CDR3 length: 14 amino acids. The CDR3 loop reads CASSLGGPGNEQFF. In nucleotides, the CDR3 is TGTGCCAGCAGCTTGGGGGGGCCGGGGAATGAGCAGTTCTTC.